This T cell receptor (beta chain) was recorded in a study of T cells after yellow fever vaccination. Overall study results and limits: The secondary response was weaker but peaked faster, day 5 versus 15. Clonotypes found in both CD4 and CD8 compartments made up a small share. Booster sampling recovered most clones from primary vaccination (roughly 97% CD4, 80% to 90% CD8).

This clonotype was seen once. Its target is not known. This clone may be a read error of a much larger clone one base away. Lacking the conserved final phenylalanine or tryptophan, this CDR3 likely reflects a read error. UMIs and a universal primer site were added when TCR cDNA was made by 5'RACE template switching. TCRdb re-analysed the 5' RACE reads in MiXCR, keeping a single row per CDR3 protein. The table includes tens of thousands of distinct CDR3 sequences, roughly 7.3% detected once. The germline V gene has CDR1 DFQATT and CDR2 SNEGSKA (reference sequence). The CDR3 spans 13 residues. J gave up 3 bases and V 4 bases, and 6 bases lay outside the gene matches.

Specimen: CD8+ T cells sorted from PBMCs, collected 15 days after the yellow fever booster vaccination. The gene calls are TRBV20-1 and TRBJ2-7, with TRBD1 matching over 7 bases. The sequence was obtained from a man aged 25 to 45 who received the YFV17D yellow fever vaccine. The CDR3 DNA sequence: TGCAGTGCTACCGGGACAGCTTACTACGAGCAGTACTCC. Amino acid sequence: CSATGTAYYEQYS.